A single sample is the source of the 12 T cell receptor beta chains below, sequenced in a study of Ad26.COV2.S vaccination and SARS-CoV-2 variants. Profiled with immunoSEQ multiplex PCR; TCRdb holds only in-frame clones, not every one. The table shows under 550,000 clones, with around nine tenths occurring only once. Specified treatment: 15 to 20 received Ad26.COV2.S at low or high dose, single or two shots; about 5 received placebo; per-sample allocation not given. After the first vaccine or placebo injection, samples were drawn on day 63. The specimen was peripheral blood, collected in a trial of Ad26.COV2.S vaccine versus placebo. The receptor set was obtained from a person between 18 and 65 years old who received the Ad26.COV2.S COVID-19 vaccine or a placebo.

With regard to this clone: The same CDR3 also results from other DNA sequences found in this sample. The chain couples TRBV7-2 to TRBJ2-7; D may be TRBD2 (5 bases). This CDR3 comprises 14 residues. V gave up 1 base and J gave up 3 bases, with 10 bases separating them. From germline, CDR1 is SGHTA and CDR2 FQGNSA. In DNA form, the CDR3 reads TGTGCCAGCAGCTTAGTGGCTAGCAGCTACGAGCAGTACTTC. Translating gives CASSLVASSYEQYF.

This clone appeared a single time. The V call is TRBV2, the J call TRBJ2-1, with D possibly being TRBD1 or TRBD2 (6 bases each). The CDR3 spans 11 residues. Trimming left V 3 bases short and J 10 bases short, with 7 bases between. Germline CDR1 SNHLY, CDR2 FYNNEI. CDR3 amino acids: CASSEGGEQFF. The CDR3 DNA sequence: TGTGCCAGCAGTGAGGGGGGCGAGCAGTTCTTC. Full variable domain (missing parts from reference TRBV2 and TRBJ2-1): EPEVTQTPSHQVTQMGQEVILRCVPISNHLYFYWYRQILGQKVEFLVSFYNNEISEKSEIFDDQFSVERPDGSNFTLKIRSTKLEDSAMYFCASSEGGEQFFGPGTRLTVL.

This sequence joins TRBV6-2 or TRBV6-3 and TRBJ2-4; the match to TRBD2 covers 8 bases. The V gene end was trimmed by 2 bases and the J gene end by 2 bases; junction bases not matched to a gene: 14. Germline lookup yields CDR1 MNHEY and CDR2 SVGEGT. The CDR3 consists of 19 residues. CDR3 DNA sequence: TGTGCCAGCAGTTACCCCCTTGAGGTAGCGGGGAGAACCAAAAACATTCAGTACTTC. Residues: CASSYPLEVAGRTKNIQYF.

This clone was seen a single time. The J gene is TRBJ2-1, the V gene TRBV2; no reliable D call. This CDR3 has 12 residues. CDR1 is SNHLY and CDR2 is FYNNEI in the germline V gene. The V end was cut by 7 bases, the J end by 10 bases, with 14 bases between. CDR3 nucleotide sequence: TGTGCCAGCACGAAAGGCCTTCTGGAGCAGTTCTTC. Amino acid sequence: CASTKGLLEQFF.

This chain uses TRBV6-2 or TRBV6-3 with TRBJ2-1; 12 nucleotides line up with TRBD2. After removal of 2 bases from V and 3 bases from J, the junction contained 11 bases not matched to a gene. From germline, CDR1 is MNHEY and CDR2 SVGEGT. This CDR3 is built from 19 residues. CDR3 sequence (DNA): TGTGCCAGCAGTTACAGCTCGACTAGCGGGAGAACTTACTACAATGAGCAGTTCTTC. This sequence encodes CASSYSSTSGRTYYNEQFF.

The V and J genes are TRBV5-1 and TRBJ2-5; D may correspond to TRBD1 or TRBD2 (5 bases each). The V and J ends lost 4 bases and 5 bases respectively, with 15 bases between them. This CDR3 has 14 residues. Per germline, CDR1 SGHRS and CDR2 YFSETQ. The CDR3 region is CASSRDGGSETQYF. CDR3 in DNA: TGCGCCAGCAGCCGGGACGGTGGATCGGAGACCCAGTACTTC.

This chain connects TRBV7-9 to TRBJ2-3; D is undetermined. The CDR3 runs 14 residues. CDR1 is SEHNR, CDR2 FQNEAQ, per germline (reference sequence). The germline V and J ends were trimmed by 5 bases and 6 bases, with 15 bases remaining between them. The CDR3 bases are TGTGCCAGCAGCATAGGATGGAGTTCGGATACGCAGTATTTT. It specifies CASSIGWSSDTQYF.

The CDR3 sequence: CASSERGLAGMYEQYF. The CDR3 DNA sequence: TGTGCCAGCAGTGAACGAGGCCTAGCGGGTATGTACGAGCAGTACTTC. The chain is built from TRBV2 and TRBJ2-7, with 8 bases that match TRBD2. Germline-derived CDR1 and CDR2 are SNHLY and FYNNEI. CDR3 size: 16 residues. Trimming removed 2 bases from V and 4 bases from J; junction bases left unmatched: 10.

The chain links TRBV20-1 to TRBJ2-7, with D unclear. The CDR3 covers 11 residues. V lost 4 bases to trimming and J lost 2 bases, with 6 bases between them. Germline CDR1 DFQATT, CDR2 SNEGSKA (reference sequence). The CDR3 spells CSAKVTYEQYF. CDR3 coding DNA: TGCAGTGCTAAGGTGACCTACGAGCAGTACTTC.

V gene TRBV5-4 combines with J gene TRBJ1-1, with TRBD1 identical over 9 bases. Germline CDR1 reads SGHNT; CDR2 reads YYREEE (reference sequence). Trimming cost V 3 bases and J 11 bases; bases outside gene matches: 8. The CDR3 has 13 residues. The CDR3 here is CASSYTGGGWAFF. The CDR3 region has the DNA TGTGCCAGCAGCTATACAGGGGGCGGTTGGGCTTTCTTT.

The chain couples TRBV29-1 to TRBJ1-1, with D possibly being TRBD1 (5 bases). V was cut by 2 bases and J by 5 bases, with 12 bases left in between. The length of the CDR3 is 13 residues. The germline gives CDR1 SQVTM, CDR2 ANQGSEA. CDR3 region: CSVEFVGATEAFF. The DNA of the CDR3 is TGCAGCGTTGAATTCGTTGGGGCAACTGAAGCTTTCTTT.

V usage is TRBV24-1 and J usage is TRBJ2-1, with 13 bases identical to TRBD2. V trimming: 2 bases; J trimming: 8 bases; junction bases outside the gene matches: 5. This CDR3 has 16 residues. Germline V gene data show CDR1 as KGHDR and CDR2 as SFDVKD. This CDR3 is CATSDSGTSGMDEQFF. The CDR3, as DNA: TGTGCCACCAGTGATTCCGGGACTAGCGGGATGGATGAGCAGTTCTTC.